This TCR beta chain came from a study of PD-1 blockade in classical Hodgkin lymphoma. All patients experienced relapse after autologous stem cell transplantation, and brentuximab vedotin exposure was variable. Study-wide results and caveats: As was reported, newly diagnosed patients showed lower baseline TCR diversity than healthy donors did.

Concerning this clone itself: The target antigen is unknown.

Germline assignment: CDR1 MGHRA and CDR2 YSYEKL. The CDR3 runs to 19 residues. The V segment lost 1 base and the J segment 7 bases; nucleotides outside the gene matches: 17. Clones were sequenced by immunoSEQ multiplex PCR, and TCRdb holds only the in-frame ones, with some missing. This sample carries 65,000 to 95,000 clones, roughly 89% of them seen once, and the ten largest clones take 20% to 25%. The sequenced sample was peripheral blood mononuclear cells (PBMCs), obtained at baseline. The genes are TRBV4-1 and TRBJ2-1, with 9 positions matching TRBD2. This clonotype originated in a human donor with classical Hodgkin lymphoma. CDR3 DNA sequence: TGCGCCAGCAGCCAAGTCGGGGGCACCGGGACTAGCTCTTTTAATGAGCAGTTCTTC. Translating it yields CASSQVGGTGTSSFNEQFF.